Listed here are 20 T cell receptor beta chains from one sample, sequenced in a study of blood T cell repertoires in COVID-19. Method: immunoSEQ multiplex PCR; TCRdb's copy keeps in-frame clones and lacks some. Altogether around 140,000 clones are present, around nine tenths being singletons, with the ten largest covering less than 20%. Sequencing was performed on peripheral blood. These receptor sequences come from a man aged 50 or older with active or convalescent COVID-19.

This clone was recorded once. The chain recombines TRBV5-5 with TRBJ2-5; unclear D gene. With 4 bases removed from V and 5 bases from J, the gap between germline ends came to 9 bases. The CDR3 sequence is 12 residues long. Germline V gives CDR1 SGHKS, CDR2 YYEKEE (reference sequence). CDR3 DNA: TGTGCCAGCAGCCCTATTGGTGAGACCCAGTACTTC. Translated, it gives CASSPIGETQYF. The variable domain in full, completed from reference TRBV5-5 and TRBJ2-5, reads DAGVTQSPTHLIKTRGQQVTLRCSPISGHKSVSWYQQVLGQGPQFIFQYYEKEERGRGNFPDRFSARQFPNYSSELNVNALLLGDSALYLCASSPIGETQYFGPGTRLLVL.

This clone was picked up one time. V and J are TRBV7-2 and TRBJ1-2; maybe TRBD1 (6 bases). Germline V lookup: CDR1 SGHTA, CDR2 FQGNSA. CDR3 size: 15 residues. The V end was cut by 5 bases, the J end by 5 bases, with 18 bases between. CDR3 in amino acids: CASSHEWGLGYGYTF. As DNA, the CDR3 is TGTGCCAGCAGCCACGAGTGGGGGCTCGGGTATGGCTACACCTTC.

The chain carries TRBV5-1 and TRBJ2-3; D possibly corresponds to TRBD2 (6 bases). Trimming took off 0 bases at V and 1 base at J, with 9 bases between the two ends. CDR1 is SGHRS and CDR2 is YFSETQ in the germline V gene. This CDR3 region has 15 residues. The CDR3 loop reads CASSLGGGGTDTQYF. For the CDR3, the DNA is TGCGCCAGCAGCTTGGGAGGAGGGGGCACAGATACGCAGTATTTT.

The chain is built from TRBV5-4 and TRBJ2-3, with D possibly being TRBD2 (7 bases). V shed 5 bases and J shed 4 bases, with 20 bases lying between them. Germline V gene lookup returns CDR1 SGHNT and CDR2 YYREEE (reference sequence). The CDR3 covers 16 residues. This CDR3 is CASSSWGLRGPDTQYF. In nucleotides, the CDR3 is TGTGCCAGCAGTTCGTGGGGATTGCGGGGGCCAGATACGCAGTATTTT.

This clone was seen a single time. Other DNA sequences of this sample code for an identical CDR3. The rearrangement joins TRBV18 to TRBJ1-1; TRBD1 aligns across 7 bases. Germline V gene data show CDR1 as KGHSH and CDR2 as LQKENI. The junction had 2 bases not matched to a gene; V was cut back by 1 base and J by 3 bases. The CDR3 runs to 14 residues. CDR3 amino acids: CASSPQGADTEAFF. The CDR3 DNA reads TGTGCCAGCTCACCACAGGGGGCGGACACTGAAGCTTTCTTT.

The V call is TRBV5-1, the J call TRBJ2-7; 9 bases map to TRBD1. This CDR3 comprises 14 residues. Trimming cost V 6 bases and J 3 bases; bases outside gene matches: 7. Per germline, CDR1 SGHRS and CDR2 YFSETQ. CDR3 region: CASKTGTGSYEQYF. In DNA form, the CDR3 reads TGCGCCAGCAAAACCGGGACAGGGAGCTACGAGCAGTACTTC.

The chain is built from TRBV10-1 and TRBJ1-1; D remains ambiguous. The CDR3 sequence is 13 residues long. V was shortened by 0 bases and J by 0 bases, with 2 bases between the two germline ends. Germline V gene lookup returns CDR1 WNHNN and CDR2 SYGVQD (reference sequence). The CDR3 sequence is CASSESMNTEAFF. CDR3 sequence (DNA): TGCGCCAGCAGTGAGTCCATGAACACTGAAGCTTTCTTT.

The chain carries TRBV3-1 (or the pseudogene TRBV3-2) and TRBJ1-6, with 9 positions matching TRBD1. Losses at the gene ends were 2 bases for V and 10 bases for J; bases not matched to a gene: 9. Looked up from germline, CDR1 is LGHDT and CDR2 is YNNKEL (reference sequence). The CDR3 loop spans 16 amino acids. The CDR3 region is CASSQFSGQGFSPLHF. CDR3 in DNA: TGTGCCAGCAGCCAATTTTCGGGACAGGGTTTCTCACCCCTCCACTTT.

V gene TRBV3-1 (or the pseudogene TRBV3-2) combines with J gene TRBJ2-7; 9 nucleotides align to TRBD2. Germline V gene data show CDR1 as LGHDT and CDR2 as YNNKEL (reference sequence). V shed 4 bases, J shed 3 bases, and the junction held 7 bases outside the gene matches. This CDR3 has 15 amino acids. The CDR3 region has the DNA TGTGCCAGCAGCCCACCGGGACTAGCAATCTACGAGCAGTACTTC. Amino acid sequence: CASSPPGLAIYEQYF.

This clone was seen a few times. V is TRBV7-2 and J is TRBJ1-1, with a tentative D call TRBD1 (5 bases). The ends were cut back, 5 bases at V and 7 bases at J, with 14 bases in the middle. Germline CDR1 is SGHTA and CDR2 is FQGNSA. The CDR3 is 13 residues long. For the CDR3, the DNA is TGTGCCAGCAGCAGCTGGGGGGTAGGTGAAGCTTTCTTT. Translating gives CASSSWGVGEAFF.

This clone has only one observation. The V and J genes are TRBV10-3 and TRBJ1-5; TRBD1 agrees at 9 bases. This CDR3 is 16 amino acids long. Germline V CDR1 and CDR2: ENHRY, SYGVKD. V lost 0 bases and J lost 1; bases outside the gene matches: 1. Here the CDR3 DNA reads TGTGCCATCAGTGAGTCGACAGGGGGAAGCAATCAGCCCCAGCATTTT. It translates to CAISESTGGSNQPQHF.

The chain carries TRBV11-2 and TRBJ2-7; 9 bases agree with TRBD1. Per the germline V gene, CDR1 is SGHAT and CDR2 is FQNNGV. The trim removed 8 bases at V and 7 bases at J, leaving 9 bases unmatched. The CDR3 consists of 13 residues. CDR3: CASRWGQGGEQYF. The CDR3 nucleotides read TGTGCCAGCCGCTGGGGACAGGGAGGTGAGCAGTACTTC.

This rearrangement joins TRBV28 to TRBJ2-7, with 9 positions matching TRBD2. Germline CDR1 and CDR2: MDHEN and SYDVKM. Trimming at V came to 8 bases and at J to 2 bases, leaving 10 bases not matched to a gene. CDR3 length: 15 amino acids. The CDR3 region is CASYDELAGTYEQYF. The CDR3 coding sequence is TGTGCCAGCTATGACGAGCTAGCGGGGACCTACGAGCAGTACTTC.

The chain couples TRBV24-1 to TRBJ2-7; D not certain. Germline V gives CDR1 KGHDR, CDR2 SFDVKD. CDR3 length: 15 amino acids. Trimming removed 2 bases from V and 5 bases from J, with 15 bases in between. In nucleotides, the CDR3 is TGTGCCACCAGTGATTCTTCCAACAGCTTCCACGAGCAGTACTTC. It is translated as CATSDSSNSFHEQYF.

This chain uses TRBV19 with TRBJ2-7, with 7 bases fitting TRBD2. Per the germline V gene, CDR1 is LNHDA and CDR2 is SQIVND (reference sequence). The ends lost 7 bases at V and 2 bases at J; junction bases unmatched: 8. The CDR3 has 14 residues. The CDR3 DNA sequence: TGTGCCAGTACCCGGACTAGTTGGGCCTACGAGCAGTACTTC. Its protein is CASTRTSWAYEQYF.

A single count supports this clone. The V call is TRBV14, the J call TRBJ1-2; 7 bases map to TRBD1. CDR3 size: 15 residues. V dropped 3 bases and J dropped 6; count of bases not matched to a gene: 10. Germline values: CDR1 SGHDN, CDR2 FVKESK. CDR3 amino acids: CASSQASTGVDGYTF. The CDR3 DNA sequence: TGTGCCAGCAGCCAGGCTTCTACAGGGGTCGATGGCTACACCTTC.

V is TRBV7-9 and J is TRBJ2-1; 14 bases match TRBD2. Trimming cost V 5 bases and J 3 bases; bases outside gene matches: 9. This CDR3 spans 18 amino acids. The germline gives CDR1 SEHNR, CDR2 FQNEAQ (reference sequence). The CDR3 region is CASSTGLAGGGDYNEQFF. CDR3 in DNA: TGTGCCAGCAGCACCGGACTAGCGGGAGGTGGGGACTACAATGAGCAGTTCTTC.

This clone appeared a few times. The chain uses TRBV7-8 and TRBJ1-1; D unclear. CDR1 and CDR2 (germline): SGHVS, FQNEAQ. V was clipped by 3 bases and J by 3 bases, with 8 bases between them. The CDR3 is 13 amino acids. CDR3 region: CASSFGVDTEAFF. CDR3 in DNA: TGTGCCAGCAGCTTCGGGGTGGACACTGAAGCTTTCTTT.

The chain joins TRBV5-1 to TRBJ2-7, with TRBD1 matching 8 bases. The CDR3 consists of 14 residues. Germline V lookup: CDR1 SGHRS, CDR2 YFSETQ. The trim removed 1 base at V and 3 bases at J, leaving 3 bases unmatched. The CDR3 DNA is TGCGCCAGCAGCTTGAGGGACAGGCTCTACGAGCAGTACTTC. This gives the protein CASSLRDRLYEQYF.

CDR3 DNA sequence: TGCGCCAGCAGGATTACAGGAAACACCGGGGAGCTGTTTTTT. Amino acids: CASRITGNTGELFF. The chain links TRBV5-1 to TRBJ2-2; a weak D match, TRBD1 (5 bases). V lost 5 bases, J lost 2 bases, and 10 bases lay in between. Germline V CDR1 and CDR2: SGHRS, YFSETQ. The CDR3 has 14 residues.